A single sample gave rise to the 20 T cell receptor beta chains below, sequenced in a study of blood T cells in healthy people across ages. Sample-barcoded 5' priming and a J-beta primer mix drove a second PCR of 7 to 11 cycles. In TCRdb, the 5' RACE reads were re-called with MiXCR into one record per CDR3 protein. This sample has roughly 1,800,000 distinct CDR3 sequences; about 49% occur once, and the top ten carry approximately 2.1%. Sample: blood. The source is a woman in her 40s in good health.

This chain joins TRBV13 and TRBJ1-3; TRBD1 might be the D (6 bases). CDR1 and CDR2 from the germline V gene are PRHDT and FYEKMQ (reference sequence). There are 16 residues in the CDR3. Trimming left V 3 bases short and J 0 bases short, with 12 bases between. The CDR3 DNA reads as TGTGCCAGCAGCTTCTATCAGGGGAGCTCTGGAAACACCATATATTTT. Translation gives CASSFYQGSSGNTIYF.

The V gene is TRBV4-2, the J gene TRBJ2-7; D tentatively reads TRBD1 or TRBD2 (5 bases each). The J call may be wrong; the DNA end is better matched by TRBJ2-5. The CDR3 runs to 14 residues. Germline CDR1 is LGHNA and CDR2 is YNFKEQ. This chain's CDR3 is CASSQAGRWETQYF. In nucleotides, the CDR3 is TGTGCCAGCAGCCAAGCGGGACGGTGGGAGACCCAGTACTTC.

This clonotype was seen only a few times. This chain joins TRBV7-9 and TRBJ1-5; unclear D gene. V gave up 1 base and J gave up 0 bases, with 7 bases separating them. The CDR3 covers 15 residues. CDR1 is SEHNR and CDR2 is FQNEAQ in the germline V gene (reference sequence). The CDR3 bases are TGTGCCAGCAGCTTAGGACTGCCTAGCAATCAGCCCCAGCATTTT. As protein: CASSLGLPSNQPQHF.

Note on this clonotype: At one of its ends the junction is not consistent with the germline gene, which may arise from a read error. The rearrangement uses TRBV13 and TRBJ1-2, with 9 nucleotides matching TRBD1. This CDR3 is built from 15 residues. Germline CDR1 is PRHDT and CDR2 is FYEKMQ (reference sequence). The CDR3 region has the DNA TGTGCCAACAGCTTAGGCCTACAGGGGGCTCATGGCTACACCTTC. Its protein is CANSLGLQGAHGYTF.

This chain links TRBV2 with TRBJ1-5; possibly TRBD1 for D (6 bases). The ends were cut back, 5 bases at V and 6 bases at J, with 14 bases in the middle. CDR3 length: 14 residues. In germline, CDR1 is SNHLY, CDR2 FYNNEI. The CDR3 reads CASSLQGRFQPQHF. The CDR3 DNA follows: TGTGCCAGCAGTTTACAGGGCAGATTTCAGCCCCAGCATTTT.

The chain links TRBV27 to TRBJ2-1, with D uncertain. Germline V gene lookup returns CDR1 MNHEY and CDR2 SMNVEV (reference sequence). This CDR3 spans 16 amino acids. Trimming removed 7 bases at V and 0 bases at J, with 16 bases between. The DNA for the CDR3 is TGTGCCAGCACCTTGGCCGCGGTAAGCTCCTACAATGAGCAGTTCTTC. Translation: CASTLAAVSSYNEQFF.

The chain joins TRBV2 to TRBJ2-5, with TRBD1 as a possible D gene (6 bases). Deletions cut 7 bases from V and 0 bases from J, with 15 bases between. The CDR3 spans 15 residues. The germline gives CDR1 SNHLY, CDR2 FYNNEI. This CDR3 is CASTPSGDYQETQYF. The CDR3 nucleotides read TGTGCCAGCACCCCCTCAGGGGATTACCAAGAGACCCAGTACTTC.

This chain links TRBV27 with TRBJ2-7; 12 bases are a match to TRBD1. The DNA end favors TRBJ2-5, so the J call may be wrong. Germline V gene data show CDR1 as MNHEY and CDR2 as SMNVEV (reference sequence). This CDR3 comprises 15 residues. For the CDR3, the DNA is TGTGCCAGCAGTTTCGGGACAGGGGGCCGGGAGACCCAGTACTTC. This translates into CASSFGTGGRETQYF.

This CDR3 is CASSLVGLDQETQYF. CDR3 nucleotides: TGTGCCAGCAGCCTGGTGGGACTAGATCAAGAGACCCAGTACTTC. This sequence joins TRBV7-2 and TRBJ2-5, with 8 bases aligning to TRBD2. There are 15 residues in the CDR3. J lost 2 bases, V lost 5 bases, and 7 bases had no gene match. Germline V gene sequence: CDR1 SGHTA, CDR2 FQGNSA.

This clonotype was seen a handful of times. The chain joins TRBV7-9 to TRBJ2-1; D not certain. The CDR3 runs to 14 residues. In germline, CDR1 is SEHNR, CDR2 FQNEAQ (reference sequence). V lost 1 base and J 8 bases, leaving 12 bases between the germline ends. The CDR3 loop is CASSLVSPGDEQFF. The CDR3 DNA sequence: TGTGCCAGCAGCTTAGTCTCTCCCGGCGATGAGCAGTTCTTC.

This CDR3 reads CASSRAGQKETQYF. CDR3 bases: TGTGCCAGCTCACGGGCCGGACAGAAAGAGACCCAGTACTTC. V usage is TRBV18 and J usage is TRBJ2-5; D is possibly TRBD1 (6 bases). This CDR3 is 14 amino acids long. The ends were cut back, 4 bases at V and 3 bases at J, with 12 bases in the middle. Germline lookup yields CDR1 KGHSH and CDR2 LQKENI.

V and J are TRBV12-3 or TRBV12-4 and TRBJ2-1, with TRBD1 matching over 8 bases. The CDR3 sequence is 18 residues long. J lost 0 bases, V lost 1 base, and 8 bases had no gene match. The CDR3 loop reads CASSLGRGLSLSYNEQFF. The CDR3 nucleotides are TGTGCCAGCAGTTTAGGCAGGGGGCTTTCTCTCTCCTACAATGAGCAGTTCTTC.

This clonotype has a handful of counts. V usage is TRBV21-1 and J usage is TRBJ2-5; the table's D gene call, TRBD2, was not cross checked with the DNA. TRBV21-1 is marked as a pseudogene. This CDR3 has 13 residues. For the CDR3, the DNA is TGTGCCAGCAAAGGGTCTAGTTTAGAGACCCAGTACTTC. Translation gives CASKGSSLETQYF.

The rearrangement joins TRBV7-9 to TRBJ2-5; no clear D. Germline CDR1 SEHNR, CDR2 FQNEAQ (reference sequence). Trimming took off 2 bases at V and 1 base at J, with 14 bases between the two ends. The CDR3 totals 16 residues. DNA for the CDR3: TGTGCCAGCAGCTTAAGCTTTCCTACCAGCCAAGAGACCCAGTACTTC. Amino acids: CASSLSFPTSQETQYF.

V is TRBV6-2 or TRBV6-3 and J is TRBJ2-4; no clear D gene. The V end lost 6 bases, the J end lost 14 bases, and 17 bases lay between the germline ends. The CDR3 is 12 amino acids. Germline V gives CDR1 MNHEY, CDR2 SVGEGT. DNA for the CDR3: TGTGCCAGCAGGATAGGGTCCCAGCCCGAGTACTTC. It translates to CASRIGSQPEYF.

This sequence joins TRBV10-3 and TRBJ2-1, with 7 bases aligning to TRBD2. The germline CDR1 and CDR2 sequences are ENHRY and SYGVKD. This CDR3 has 11 residues. V was pared by 5 bases and J by 8 bases, with 0 bases of the junction left unmatched. The CDR3 DNA follows: TGTGCCATCAGTACTAGCGATGAGCAGTTCTTC. The encoded protein is CAISTSDEQFF.

The chain couples TRBV12-3 or TRBV12-4 to TRBJ1-2; tentatively, D is TRBD1 (5 bases). V dropped 5 bases and J dropped 5 bases, with 27 bases sitting between them. This CDR3 contains 18 residues. In DNA form, the CDR3 reads TGTGCCAGCAGTCTTAGCAAAATAGCCGGCAGGGTAGGTTATGGCTACACCTTC. As protein: CASSLSKIAGRVGYGYTF.

The V call is TRBV5-1, the J call TRBJ1-2; 7 bases map to TRBD1. With V trimmed by 4 bases and J by 4 bases, 22 bases remained unmatched. CDR1 is SGHRS and CDR2 is YFSETQ in the germline V gene. The CDR3 is 19 amino acids. The CDR3 sequence: CASSAIQRQGRAIGYGYTF. CDR3 sequence (DNA): TGCGCCAGCAGCGCTATACAAAGACAGGGAAGGGCCATAGGCTATGGCTACACCTTC.

This clonotype appeared many times. The rearrangement links TRBV12-3 or TRBV12-4 to TRBJ2-6; tentative D call: TRBD1 (6 bases). This CDR3 spans 15 amino acids. The V end was cut by 4 bases, the J end by 3 bases, with 10 bases between. The CDR3 is CASSSTGYGANVLTF. As DNA, the CDR3 is TGTGCCAGCAGTTCAACAGGGTATGGGGCCAACGTCCTGACTTTC.

The chain combines TRBV20-1 with TRBJ1-5, with D tentatively TRBD1 (5 bases). Germline CDR1 DFQATT, CDR2 SNEGSKA (reference sequence). Trimming removed 6 bases at V and 4 bases at J, with 13 bases between. There are 13 residues in the CDR3. The chain's CDR3 is CSAEDGGNQPQHF. The CDR3 DNA follows: TGCAGTGCCGAGGACGGGGGAAATCAGCCCCAGCATTTT.